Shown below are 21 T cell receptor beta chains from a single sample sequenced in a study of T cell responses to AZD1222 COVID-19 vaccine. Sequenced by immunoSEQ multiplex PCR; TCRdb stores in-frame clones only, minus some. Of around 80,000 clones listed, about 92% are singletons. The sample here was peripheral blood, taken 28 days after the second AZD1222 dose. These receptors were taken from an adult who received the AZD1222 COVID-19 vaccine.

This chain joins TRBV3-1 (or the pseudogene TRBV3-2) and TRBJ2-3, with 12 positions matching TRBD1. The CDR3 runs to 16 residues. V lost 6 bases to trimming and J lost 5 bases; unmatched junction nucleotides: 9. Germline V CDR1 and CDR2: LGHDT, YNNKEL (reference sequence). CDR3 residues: CASSHVGQGAEDTQYF. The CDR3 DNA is TGTGCCAGCAGTCACGTGGGACAGGGGGCGGAAGATACGCAGTATTTT.

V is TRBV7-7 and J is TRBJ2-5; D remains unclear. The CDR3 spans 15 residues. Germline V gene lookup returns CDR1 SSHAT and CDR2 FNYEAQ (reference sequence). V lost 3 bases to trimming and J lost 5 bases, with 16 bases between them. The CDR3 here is CASSFNVGLGETQYF. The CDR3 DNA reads TGTGCCAGCAGCTTTAACGTCGGGTTGGGGGAGACCCAGTACTTC.

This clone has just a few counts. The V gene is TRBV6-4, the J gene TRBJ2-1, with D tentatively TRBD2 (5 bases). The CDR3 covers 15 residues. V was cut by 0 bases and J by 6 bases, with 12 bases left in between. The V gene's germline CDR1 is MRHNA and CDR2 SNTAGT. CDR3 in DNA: TGTGCCAGCAGTGACTCGATGGGTGGGAGCAATGAGCAGTTCTTC. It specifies CASSDSMGGSNEQFF.

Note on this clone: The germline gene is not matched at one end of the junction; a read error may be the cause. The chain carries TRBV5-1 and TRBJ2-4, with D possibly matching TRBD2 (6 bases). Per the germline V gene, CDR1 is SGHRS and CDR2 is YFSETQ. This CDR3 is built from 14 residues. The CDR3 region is CASSLGLGENIQYF. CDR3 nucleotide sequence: TGCGCCAGCAGTTTGGGACTTGGCGAAAACATTCAGTACTTC.

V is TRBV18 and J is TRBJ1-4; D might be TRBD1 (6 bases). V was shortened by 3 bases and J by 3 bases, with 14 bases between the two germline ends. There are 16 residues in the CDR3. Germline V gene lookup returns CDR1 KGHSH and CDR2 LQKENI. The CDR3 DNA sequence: TGTGCCAGCTCACCGGGGGCGACTGTTTCTAATGAAAAACTGTTTTTT. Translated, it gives CASSPGATVSNEKLFF.

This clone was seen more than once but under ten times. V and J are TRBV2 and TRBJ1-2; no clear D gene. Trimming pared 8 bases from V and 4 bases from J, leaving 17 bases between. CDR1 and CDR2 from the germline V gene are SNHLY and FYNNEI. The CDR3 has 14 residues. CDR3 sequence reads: CASGETPTAYGYTF. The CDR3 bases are TGTGCCAGCGGGGAGACACCCACGGCCTATGGCTACACCTTC.

The CDR3 DNA reads as TGCAGCGTTCTGGCCAACTATGGCTACACCTTC. Its protein product is CSVLANYGYTF. The V and J genes are TRBV29-1 and TRBJ1-2, with unresolved D. Germline-derived CDR1 and CDR2 are SQVTM and ANQGSEA. The CDR3 is made up of 11 amino acids. The V end was cut by 5 bases, the J end by 2 bases, with 6 bases between.

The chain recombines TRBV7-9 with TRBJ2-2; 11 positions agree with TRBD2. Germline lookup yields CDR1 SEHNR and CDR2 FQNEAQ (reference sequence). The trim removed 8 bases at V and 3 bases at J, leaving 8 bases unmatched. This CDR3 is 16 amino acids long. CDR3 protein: CASEVTSGTYTGELFF. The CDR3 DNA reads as TGTGCCAGCGAGGTGACTAGCGGGACGTACACCGGGGAGCTGTTTTTT.

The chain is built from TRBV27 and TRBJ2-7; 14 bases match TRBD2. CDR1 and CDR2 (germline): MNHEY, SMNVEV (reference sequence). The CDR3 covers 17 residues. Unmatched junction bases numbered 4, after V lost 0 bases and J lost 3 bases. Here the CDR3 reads CASSLSTSGRAFYEQYF. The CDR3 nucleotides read TGTGCCAGCAGTTTATCGACTAGCGGGAGGGCCTTCTACGAGCAGTACTTC.

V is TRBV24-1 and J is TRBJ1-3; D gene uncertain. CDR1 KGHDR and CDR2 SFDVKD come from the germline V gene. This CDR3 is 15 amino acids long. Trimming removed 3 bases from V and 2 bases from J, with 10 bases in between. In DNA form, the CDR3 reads TGTGCCACCAGTGATGGGTTATCCACTGGAAACACCATATATTTT. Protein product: CATSDGLSTGNTIYF.

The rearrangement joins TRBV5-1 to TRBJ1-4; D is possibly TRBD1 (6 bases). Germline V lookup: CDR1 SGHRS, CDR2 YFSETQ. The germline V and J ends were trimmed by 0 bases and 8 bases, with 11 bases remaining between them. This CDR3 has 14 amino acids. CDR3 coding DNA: TGCGCCAGCAGCTTGGAAGGGACACCGGAAAAACTGTTTTTT. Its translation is CASSLEGTPEKLFF.

The CDR3 is CAWRNTGGTGNTIYF. CDR3 nucleotides: TGTGCCTGGAGAAACACAGGGGGCACGGGAAACACCATATATTTT. The chain uses TRBV30 and TRBJ1-3; TRBD1 aligns across 9 bases. The CDR3 length is 15 residues. Germline V gives CDR1 GTSNPN, CDR2 SVGIG (reference sequence). V lost 3 bases, J lost 4 bases, and 7 bases stayed unmatched.

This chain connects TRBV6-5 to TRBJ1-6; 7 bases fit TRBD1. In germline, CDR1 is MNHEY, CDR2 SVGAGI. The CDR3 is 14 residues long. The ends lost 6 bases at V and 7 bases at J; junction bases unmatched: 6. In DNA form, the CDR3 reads TGTGCCAGCAGCCTAGGGACAGCAAATTCACCCCTCCACTTT. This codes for CASSLGTANSPLHF.

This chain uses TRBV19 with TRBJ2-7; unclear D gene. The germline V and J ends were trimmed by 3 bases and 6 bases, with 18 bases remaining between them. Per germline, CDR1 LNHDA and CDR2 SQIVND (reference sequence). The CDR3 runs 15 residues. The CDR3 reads CASSMAAKGIIEQYF. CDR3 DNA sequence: TGTGCCAGTAGTATGGCGGCCAAAGGCATTATCGAGCAGTACTTC.

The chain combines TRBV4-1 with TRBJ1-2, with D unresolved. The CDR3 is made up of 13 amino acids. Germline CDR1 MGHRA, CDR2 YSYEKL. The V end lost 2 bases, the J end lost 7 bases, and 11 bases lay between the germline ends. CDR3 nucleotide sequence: TGCGCCAGCAGCCAATTCGTGGTGGGTGGCTACACCTTC. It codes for CASSQFVVGGYTF.

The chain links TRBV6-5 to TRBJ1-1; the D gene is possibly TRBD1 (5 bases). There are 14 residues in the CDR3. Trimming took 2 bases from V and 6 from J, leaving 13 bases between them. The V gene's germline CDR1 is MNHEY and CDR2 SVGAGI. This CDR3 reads CASSYAQGYAEAFF. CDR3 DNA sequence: TGTGCCAGCAGTTACGCCCAGGGATACGCTGAAGCTTTCTTT.

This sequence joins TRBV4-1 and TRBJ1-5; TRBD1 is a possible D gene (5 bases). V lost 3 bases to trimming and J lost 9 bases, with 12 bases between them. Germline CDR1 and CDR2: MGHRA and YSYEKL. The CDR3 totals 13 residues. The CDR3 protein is CASSHEGERPQHF. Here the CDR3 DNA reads TGCGCCAGCAGCCATGAAGGGGAGAGGCCCCAGCATTTT.

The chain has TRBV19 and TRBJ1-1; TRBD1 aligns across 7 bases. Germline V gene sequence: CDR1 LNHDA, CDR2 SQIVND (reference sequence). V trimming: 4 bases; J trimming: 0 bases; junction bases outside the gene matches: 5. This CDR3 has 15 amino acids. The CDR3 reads CASSTLGQLNTEAFF. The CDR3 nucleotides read TGTGCCAGTAGTACTCTGGGACAGTTGAACACTGAAGCTTTCTTT.

For the CDR3, the DNA is TGTGCCAGCAGCTTAGCCACAGGGGGTCTAGAGACCCAGTACTTC. It is translated as CASSLATGGLETQYF. The chain carries TRBV7-2 and TRBJ2-5, with 8 bases identical to TRBD1. The germline V gene has CDR1 SGHTA and CDR2 FQGNSA. The CDR3 has 15 amino acids. V gave up 0 bases and J gave up 4 bases; unmatched junction bases: 4.

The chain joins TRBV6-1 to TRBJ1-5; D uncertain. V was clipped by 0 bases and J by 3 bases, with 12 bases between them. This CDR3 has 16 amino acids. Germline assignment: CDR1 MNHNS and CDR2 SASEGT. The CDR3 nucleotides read TGTGCCAGCAGTGAAGCTACAGAGATCTACAATCAGCCCCAGCATTTT. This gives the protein CASSEATEIYNQPQHF.

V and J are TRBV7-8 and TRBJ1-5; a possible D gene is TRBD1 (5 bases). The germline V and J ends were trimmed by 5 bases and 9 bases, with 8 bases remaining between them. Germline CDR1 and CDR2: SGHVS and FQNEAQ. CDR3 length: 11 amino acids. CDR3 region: CASSITGPQHF. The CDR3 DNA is TGTGCCAGCAGCATTACAGGGCCCCAGCATTTT.